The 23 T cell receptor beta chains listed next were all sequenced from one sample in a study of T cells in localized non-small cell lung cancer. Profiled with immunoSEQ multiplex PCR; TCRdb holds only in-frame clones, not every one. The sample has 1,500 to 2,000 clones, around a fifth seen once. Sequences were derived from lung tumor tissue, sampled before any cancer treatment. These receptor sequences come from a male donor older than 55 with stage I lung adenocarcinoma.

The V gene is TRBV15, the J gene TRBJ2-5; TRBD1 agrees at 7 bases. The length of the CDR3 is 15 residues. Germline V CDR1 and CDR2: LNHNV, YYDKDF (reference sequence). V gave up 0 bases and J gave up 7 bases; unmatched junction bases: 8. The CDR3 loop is CATSRDRAQGMTQYF. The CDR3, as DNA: TGTGCCACCAGCAGAGATCGGGCACAGGGGATGACCCAGTACTTC.

The CDR3 region has the DNA TGCGCCAGCAGCCAGGGCCAGGCTGACCAAGAGACCCAGTACTTC. It translates to CASSQGQADQETQYF. V gene TRBV4-1 combines with J gene TRBJ2-5; no clear D gene. V was shortened by 3 bases and J by 0 bases, with 11 bases between the two germline ends. The CDR3 contains 15 residues. Germline CDR1 reads MGHRA; CDR2 reads YSYEKL.

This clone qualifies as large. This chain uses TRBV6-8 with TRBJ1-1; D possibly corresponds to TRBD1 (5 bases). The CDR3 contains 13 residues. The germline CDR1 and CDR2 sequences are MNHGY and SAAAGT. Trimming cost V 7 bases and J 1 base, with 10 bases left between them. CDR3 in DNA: TGTGCCAGCACCCGACAGAGGAACACTGAAGCTTTCTTT. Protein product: CASTRQRNTEAFF.

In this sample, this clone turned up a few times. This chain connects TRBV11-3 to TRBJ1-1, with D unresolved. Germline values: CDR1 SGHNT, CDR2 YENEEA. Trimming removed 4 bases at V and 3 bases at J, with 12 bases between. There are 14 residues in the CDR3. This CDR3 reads CASSWGSGDTEAFF. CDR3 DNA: TGTGCCAGCAGCTGGGGAAGCGGGGACACTGAAGCTTTCTTT.

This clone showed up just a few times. Here the CDR3 DNA reads TGTGCCAGCTCGCGACTAGCGGGAGATACGCAGTATTTT. Translated, it gives CASSRLAGDTQYF. The chain joins TRBV18 to TRBJ2-3; TRBD2 agrees at 10 bases. CDR3 length equals 13 residues. V dropped 6 bases and J dropped 5; count of bases not matched to a gene: 2. Germline V lookup: CDR1 KGHSH, CDR2 LQKENI.

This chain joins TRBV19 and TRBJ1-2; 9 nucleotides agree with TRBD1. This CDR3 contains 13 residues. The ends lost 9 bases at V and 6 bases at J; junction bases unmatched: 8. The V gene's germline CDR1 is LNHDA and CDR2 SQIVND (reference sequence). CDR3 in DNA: TGTGCCAGCAAACAGGGGGCGCTTAATGGCTACACCTTC. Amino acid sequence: CASKQGALNGYTF.

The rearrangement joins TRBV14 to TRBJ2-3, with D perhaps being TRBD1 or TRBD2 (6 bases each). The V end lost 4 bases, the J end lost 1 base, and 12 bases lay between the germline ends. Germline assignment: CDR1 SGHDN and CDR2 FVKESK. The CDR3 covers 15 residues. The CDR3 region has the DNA TGTGCCAGCAGCCCGGTGGGGGGCGGCACAGATACGCAGTATTTT. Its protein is CASSPVGGGTDTQYF.

This CDR3 is CSTSLRTSGTYEQYF. Here the CDR3 DNA reads TGCAGCACCTCCCTAAGGACTAGCGGAACCTACGAGCAGTACTTC. This chain connects TRBV29-1 to TRBJ2-7, with TRBD2 matching over 10 bases. V gave up 8 bases and J gave up 2 bases; unmatched junction bases: 12. The CDR3 runs to 15 residues. Germline assignment: CDR1 SQVTM and CDR2 ANQGSEA.

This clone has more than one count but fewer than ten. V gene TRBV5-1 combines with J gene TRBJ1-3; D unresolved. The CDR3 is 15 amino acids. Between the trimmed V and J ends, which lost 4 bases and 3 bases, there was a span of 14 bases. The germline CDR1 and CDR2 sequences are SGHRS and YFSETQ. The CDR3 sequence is CASSQLADYGNTIYF. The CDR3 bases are TGCGCCAGCAGCCAATTGGCAGACTATGGAAACACCATATATTTT.

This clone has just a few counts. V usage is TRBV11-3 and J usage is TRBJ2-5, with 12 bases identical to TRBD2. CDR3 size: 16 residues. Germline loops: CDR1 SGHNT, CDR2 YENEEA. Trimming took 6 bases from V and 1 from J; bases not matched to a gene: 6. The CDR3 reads CASRQTSGGSQETQYF. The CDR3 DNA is TGTGCCAGCAGGCAGACTAGCGGGGGCTCCCAAGAGACCCAGTACTTC. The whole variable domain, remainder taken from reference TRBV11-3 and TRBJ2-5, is EAGVVQSPRYKIIEKKQPVAFWCNPISGHNTLYWYLQNLGQGPELLIRYENEEAVDDSQLPKDRFSAERLKGVDSTLKIQPAELGDSAVYLCASRQTSGGSQETQYFGPGTRLLVL.

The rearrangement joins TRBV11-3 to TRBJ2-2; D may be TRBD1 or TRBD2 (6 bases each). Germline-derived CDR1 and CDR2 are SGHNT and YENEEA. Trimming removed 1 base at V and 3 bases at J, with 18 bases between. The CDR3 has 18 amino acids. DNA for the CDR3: TGTGCCAGCAGCTTAGGTGGTAGCCGAGGGGGGCACACCGGGGAGCTGTTTTTT. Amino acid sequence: CASSLGGSRGGHTGELFF.

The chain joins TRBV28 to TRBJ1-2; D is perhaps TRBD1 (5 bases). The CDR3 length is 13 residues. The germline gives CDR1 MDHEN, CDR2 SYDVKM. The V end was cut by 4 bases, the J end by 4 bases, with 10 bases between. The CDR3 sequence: CASSSGPLYGYTF. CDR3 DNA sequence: TGTGCCAGCAGTTCAGGGCCACTCTATGGCTACACCTTC.

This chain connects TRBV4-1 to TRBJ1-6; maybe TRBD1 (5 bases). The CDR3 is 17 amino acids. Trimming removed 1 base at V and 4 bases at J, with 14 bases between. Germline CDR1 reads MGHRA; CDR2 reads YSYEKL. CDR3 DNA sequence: TGCGCCAGCAGCCAAGTGGAGGGGTCGGCTTATAATTCACCCCTCCACTTT. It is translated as CASSQVEGSAYNSPLHF.

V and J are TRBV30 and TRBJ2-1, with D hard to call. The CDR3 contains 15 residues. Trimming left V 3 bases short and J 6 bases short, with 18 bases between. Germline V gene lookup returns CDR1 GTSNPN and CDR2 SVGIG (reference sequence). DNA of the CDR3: TGTGCCTGGAGGGAACCGGGCCGCAAATTCAATGAGCAGTTCTTC. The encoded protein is CAWREPGRKFNEQFF. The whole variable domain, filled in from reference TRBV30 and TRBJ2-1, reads SQTIHQWPATLVQPVGSPLSLECTVEGTSNPNLYWYRQAAGRGLQLLFYSVGIGQISSEVPQNLSASRPQDRQFILSSKKLLLSDSGFYLCAWREPGRKFNEQFFGPGTRLTVL.

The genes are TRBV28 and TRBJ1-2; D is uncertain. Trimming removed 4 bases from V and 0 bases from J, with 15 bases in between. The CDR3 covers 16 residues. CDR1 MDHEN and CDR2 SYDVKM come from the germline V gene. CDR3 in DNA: TGTGCCAGCAGTTACCCCCCGGGGAGGGCTAACTATGGCTACACCTTC. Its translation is CASSYPPGRANYGYTF.

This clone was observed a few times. CDR3 amino acids: CASSYATNEKLFF. The CDR3 nucleotides are TGTGCCAGCAGTTACGCAACTAATGAAAAACTGTTTTTT. The chain couples TRBV6-8 to TRBJ1-4; no firm D call. Germline-derived CDR1 and CDR2 are MNHGY and SAAAGT. Trimming took 2 bases from V and 0 from J, leaving 1 base between them. This CDR3 is built from 13 residues.

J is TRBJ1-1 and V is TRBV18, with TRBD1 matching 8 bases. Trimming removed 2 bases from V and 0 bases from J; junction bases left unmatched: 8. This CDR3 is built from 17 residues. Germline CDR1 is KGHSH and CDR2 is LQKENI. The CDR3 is CASSPTVGQGMNTEAFF. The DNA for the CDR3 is TGTGCCAGCTCACCAACCGTTGGACAGGGAATGAACACTGAAGCTTTCTTT.

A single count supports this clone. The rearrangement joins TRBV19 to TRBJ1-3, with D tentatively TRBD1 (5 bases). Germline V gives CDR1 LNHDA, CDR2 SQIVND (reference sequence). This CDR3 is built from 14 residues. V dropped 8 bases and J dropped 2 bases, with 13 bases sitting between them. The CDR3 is CASASGTAGNTIYF. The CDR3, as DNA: TGTGCCAGTGCAAGCGGGACCGCTGGAAACACCATATATTTT.

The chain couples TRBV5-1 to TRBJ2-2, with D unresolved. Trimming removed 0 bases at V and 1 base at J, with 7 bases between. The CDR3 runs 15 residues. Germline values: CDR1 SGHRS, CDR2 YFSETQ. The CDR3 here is CASSLASQNTGELFF. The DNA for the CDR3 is TGCGCCAGCAGCTTGGCTTCGCAGAACACCGGGGAGCTGTTTTTT.

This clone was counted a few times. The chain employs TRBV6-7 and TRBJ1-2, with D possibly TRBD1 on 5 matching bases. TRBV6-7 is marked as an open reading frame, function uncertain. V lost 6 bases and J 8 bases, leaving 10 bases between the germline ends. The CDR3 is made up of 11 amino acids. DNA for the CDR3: TGTGCCAGCAGAACAGGAGAGGGCTACACCTTC. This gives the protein CASRTGEGYTF.

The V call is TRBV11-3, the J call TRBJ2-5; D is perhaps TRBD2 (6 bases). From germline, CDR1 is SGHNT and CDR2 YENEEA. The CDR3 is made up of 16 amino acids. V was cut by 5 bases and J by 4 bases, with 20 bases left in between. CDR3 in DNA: TGTGCCAGCAGCCAAGTCGAGGCGGGGTGGGCAGAGACCCAGTACTTC. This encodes CASSQVEAGWAETQYF.

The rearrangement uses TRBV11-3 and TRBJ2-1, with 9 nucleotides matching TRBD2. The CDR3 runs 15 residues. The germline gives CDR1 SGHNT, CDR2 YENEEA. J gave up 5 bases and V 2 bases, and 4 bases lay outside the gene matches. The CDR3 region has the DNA TGTGCCAGCAGCTTAATTAGCGGGGGAAACAATGAGCAGTTCTTC. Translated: CASSLISGGNNEQFF.

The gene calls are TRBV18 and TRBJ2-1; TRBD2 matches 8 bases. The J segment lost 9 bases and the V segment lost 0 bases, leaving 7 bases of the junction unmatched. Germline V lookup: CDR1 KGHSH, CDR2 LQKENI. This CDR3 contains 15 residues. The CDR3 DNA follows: TGTGCCAGCTCACCACCCCGGGGGGGCCGGGGTGAGCAGTTCTTC. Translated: CASSPPRGGRGEQFF.